This T cell receptor beta chain came from a study of Graves' ophthalmopathy and Graves' hyperthyroidism. For the study at large: The authors collected peripheral blood at initial diagnosis, before any treatment.

Study-wide findings and caveats: The authors also found most expanded thyroid clonotypes above 0.001 frequency in blood.

This clonotype was seen repeatedly, ten times or more. The antigen remains undetermined. The sequenced template was RNA, covering the TCR beta CDR3 region. First-round RT-PCR relied on HTBI primers, and a second-round multiplex PCR came next. TCRdb re-called the multiplex PCR reads with MiXCR, one entry per CDR3 protein. Of about 220,000 distinct CDR3 sequences listed, roughly 21% are singletons. In this cohort, patients with other autoimmune diseases, uncontrolled infections, pregnancy or lactation were excluded. Symptoms, serum thyroxine and TRAb, thyroid ultrasound, and orbital computed tomography formed the diagnostic basis. The CDR3 covers 13 residues. J was trimmed by 7 bases and V by 4 bases; bases with no gene match: 7. The germline V gene encodes CDR1 SQVTM and CDR2 ANQGSEA.

The clonotype was recovered from a woman in her 50s with Graves' ophthalmopathy. Sequencing was carried out using peripheral blood. The chain couples TRBV29-1 to TRBJ1-5, with 7 bases aligning to TRBD1. The CDR3 coding sequence is TGCAGCGTTGCGCCAGGGGGTGGACAGCCCCAGCATTTT. Amino acid sequence: CSVAPGGGQPQHF.